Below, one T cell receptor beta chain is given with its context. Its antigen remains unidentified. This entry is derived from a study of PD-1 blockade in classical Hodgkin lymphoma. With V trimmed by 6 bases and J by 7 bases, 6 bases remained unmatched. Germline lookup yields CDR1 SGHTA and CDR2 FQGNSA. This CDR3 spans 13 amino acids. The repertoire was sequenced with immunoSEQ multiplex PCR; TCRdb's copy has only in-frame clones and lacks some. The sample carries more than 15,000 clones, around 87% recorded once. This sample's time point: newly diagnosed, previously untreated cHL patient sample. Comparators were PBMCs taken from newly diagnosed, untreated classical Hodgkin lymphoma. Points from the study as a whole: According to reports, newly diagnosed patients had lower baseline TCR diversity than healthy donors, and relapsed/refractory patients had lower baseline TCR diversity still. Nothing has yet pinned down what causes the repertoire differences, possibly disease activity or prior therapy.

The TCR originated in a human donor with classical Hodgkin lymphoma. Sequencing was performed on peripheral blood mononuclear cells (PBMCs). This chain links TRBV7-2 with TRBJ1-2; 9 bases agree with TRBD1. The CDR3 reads CASREQGARGYTF. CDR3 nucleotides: TGTGCCAGCAGGGAACAGGGGGCCCGTGGCTACACCTTC.